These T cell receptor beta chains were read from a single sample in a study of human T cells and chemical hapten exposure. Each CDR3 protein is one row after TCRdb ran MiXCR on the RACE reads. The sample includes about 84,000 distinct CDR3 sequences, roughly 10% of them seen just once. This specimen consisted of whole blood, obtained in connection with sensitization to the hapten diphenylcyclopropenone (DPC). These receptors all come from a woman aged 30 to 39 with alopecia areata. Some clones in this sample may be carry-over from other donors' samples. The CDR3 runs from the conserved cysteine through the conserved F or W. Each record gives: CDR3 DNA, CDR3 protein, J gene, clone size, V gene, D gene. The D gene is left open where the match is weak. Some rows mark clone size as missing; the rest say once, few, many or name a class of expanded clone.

cdr3_nt: TGCAGTGCTAGAGACGGGGGGACCCAGTACTTC
cdr3_aa: CSARDGGTQYF
j_call: TRBJ2-5
clone_size: -
v_call: TRBV20-1
d_call: -

cdr3_nt: TGTGCCAGCAGTTACGGGGCCTCTAATGAAAAACTGTTTTTT
cdr3_aa: CASSYGASNEKLFF
j_call: TRBJ1-4
clone_size: many
v_call: TRBV6-6
d_call: -

cdr3_nt: TGCAGTGCTAAGGAGCGGGAGAGCTCCTACAATGAGCAGTTCTTC
cdr3_aa: CSAKERESSYNEQFF
j_call: TRBJ2-1
clone_size: many
v_call: TRBV20-1
d_call: TRBD2

cdr3_nt: TGCGCCAGCAGCTTGGAGGACAGAGGATTGAACACTGAAGCTTTCTTT
cdr3_aa: CASSLEDRGLNTEAFF
j_call: TRBJ1-1
clone_size: many
v_call: TRBV5-1
d_call: -

cdr3_nt: TGTGCCAGCAGCTCCGGACAGGGGGAAGGTGAGCAGTTCTTC
cdr3_aa: CASSSGQGEGEQFF
j_call: TRBJ2-1
clone_size: many
v_call: TRBV7-2
d_call: TRBD1

cdr3_nt: TGTGCCAGCAGTCCCCGGAATGTGCAGCCCGAGCAAGCTTTCTTT
cdr3_aa: CASSPRNVQPEQAFF
j_call: TRBJ1-1
clone_size: many
v_call: TRBV12-3/TRBV12-4
d_call: -

cdr3_nt: TGCAGCGTTGAAGGGCAAACTGGGCAGTTCTTC
cdr3_aa: CSVEGQTGQFF
j_call: TRBJ2-1
clone_size: -
v_call: TRBV29-1
d_call: -

cdr3_nt: TGTGCCAGCAGCCAAGATACCAGAACTAGCGGGTCCTGGGAGCTGCTTTTT
cdr3_aa: CASSQDTRTSGSWELLF
j_call: TRBJ2-2
clone_size: -
v_call: TRBV3-1
d_call: TRBD2

cdr3_nt: TGTGCCAGCAGCCCGGGGGACAGGACCAAAGAGACCCAGTACTTC
cdr3_aa: CASSPGDRTKETQYF
j_call: TRBJ2-5
clone_size: -
v_call: TRBV7-6
d_call: TRBD1

cdr3_nt: TGTGCCAGCAGTGCAGGACAGGGTTACTCACCCCTCCACTTT
cdr3_aa: CASSAGQGYSPLHF
j_call: TRBJ1-6
clone_size: many
v_call: TRBV2
d_call: TRBD1

cdr3_nt: TGTGCCAGCAGTTTCAGGGGGCCGATGAACATTCAGTACTTC
cdr3_aa: CASSFRGPMNIQYF
j_call: TRBJ2-4
clone_size: many
v_call: TRBV28
d_call: TRBD1

cdr3_nt: TGCGCCAGCAGCCGCAAACTAACCGGGACGGCCGGGGAGCTGTTTTTT
cdr3_aa: CASSRKLTGTAGELFF
j_call: TRBJ2-2
clone_size: many
v_call: TRBV4-3
d_call: -

cdr3_nt: TGTGCCAGCAGCTTAGCCCCCCTTGGGGGCCACGAGCAGTACTTC
cdr3_aa: CASSLAPLGGHEQYF
j_call: TRBJ2-7
clone_size: many
v_call: TRBV11-3
d_call: -

cdr3_nt: TGTGCCAGCAGCTTAGGGGGGGACCAAAACATTCAGTACTTC
cdr3_aa: CASSLGGDQNIQYF
j_call: TRBJ2-4
clone_size: -
v_call: TRBV11-3
d_call: -

cdr3_nt: TGTGCCATGCGGGTGGGGTTGAACACTGAAGCTTTCTTT
cdr3_aa: CAMRVGLNTEAFF
j_call: TRBJ1-1
clone_size: few
v_call: TRBV10-3
d_call: -

cdr3_nt: TGTGCCAGCAGCTCGACGACTTTTATGAACACTGAAGCTTTCTTT
cdr3_aa: CASSSTTFMNTEAFF
j_call: TRBJ1-1
clone_size: many
v_call: TRBV7-8
d_call: -

cdr3_nt: TGCAGCGTCCCGGGGGGTATTGAAGCTTTCTTT
cdr3_aa: CSVPGGIEAFF
j_call: TRBJ1-1
clone_size: many
v_call: TRBV29-1
d_call: -

cdr3_nt: TGTGCCAGCAGCCAAGATTTCGGCCAGGGTCCTAACACAGATACGCAGTATTTT
cdr3_aa: CASSQDFGQGPNTDTQYF
j_call: TRBJ2-3
clone_size: -
v_call: TRBV3-1
d_call: -

cdr3_nt: TGCAGTGCTAGAACGGGGGTCTATGGCTACACCTTC
cdr3_aa: CSARTGVYGYTF
j_call: TRBJ1-2
clone_size: many
v_call: TRBV20-1
d_call: -

cdr3_nt: TGTGCCAGCTCACCGCTGGGTTATAATTCACCCCTCCACTTT
cdr3_aa: CASSPLGYNSPLHF
j_call: TRBJ1-6
clone_size: -
v_call: TRBV18
d_call: -

cdr3_nt: TGCAGTGCTAATTCAGGGGACAGGGATCAGCCCCAGCATTTT
cdr3_aa: CSANSGDRDQPQHF
j_call: TRBJ1-5
clone_size: few
v_call: TRBV20-1
d_call: TRBD1

cdr3_nt: TGTGCCAGCAGTGAAGGGACAGGCAATCAGCCCCAGCATTTT
cdr3_aa: CASSEGTGNQPQHF
j_call: TRBJ1-5
clone_size: few
v_call: TRBV6-1
d_call: -

cdr3_nt: TGTGCCAGCAGTGACCAACCCCCCGGGACAGCCTTTTACTATGGCTACACCTTC
cdr3_aa: CASSDQPPGTAFYYGYTF
j_call: TRBJ1-2
clone_size: few
v_call: TRBV27
d_call: TRBD1

cdr3_nt: TGTGCCAGCAGTCCTCAACAGGGGTTCAATTCACCCCTCCACTTT
cdr3_aa: CASSPQQGFNSPLHF
j_call: TRBJ1-6
clone_size: many
v_call: TRBV6-2/TRBV6-3
d_call: TRBD1

cdr3_nt: TGTGCCAGCAGCCGTATGGGACAGGCGCTCAATGAGCAGTTCTTC
cdr3_aa: CASSRMGQALNEQFF
j_call: TRBJ2-1
clone_size: many
v_call: TRBV7-3
d_call: TRBD1

cdr3_nt: TGTGCCAGCAGCACGGGGGGGAGTCCCTACAATGAGCAGTTCTTC
cdr3_aa: CASSTGGSPYNEQFF
j_call: TRBJ2-1
clone_size: many
v_call: TRBV6-2/TRBV6-3
d_call: TRBD2

cdr3_nt: TGTGCCAGCAGTCCACTGGGGACAGGCGATTCACCCCTCCACTTT
cdr3_aa: CASSPLGTGDSPLHF
j_call: TRBJ1-6
clone_size: many
v_call: TRBV2
d_call: TRBD1

cdr3_nt: TGCGCCAGCAGCCAGGGACAGGGTCCAACTGGGGCCAACGTCCTGACTTTC
cdr3_aa: CASSQGQGPTGANVLTF
j_call: TRBJ2-6
clone_size: -
v_call: TRBV4-1
d_call: TRBD1

cdr3_nt: TGTGCCAGCAGCTTAGATTCCCTAGCGGGAGTGTCGGGTGAGCAGTTCTTC
cdr3_aa: CASSLDSLAGVSGEQFF
j_call: TRBJ2-1
clone_size: few
v_call: TRBV11-2
d_call: TRBD2